This is a list of T cell receptor beta chains from one sample in a study of OX40 agonist ivuxolimab in advanced cancers. Generated by immunoSEQ multiplex PCR, the TCRdb table keeps only in-frame clones and is missing some. The top ten clones hold 1.3% of a sample with about 72,000 clones, about nine tenths of them seen once. The sample consisted of CD4+ or CD8+ T cells sorted from blood, taken in a trial of the OX40 agonist ivuxolimab. The receptor set was obtained from an adult with an advanced solid tumor such as melanoma, head and neck, liver or kidney cancer. The CDR3 runs from the conserved cysteine through the conserved F or W. D genes are given only for firm matches.

J gene: TRBJ2-1; D gene: NA; V gene: TRBV7-8; CDR3 protein: CASSPEDGEQFF
J gene: TRBJ2-3; D gene: NA; V gene: TRBV18; CDR3 protein: CASSGQGLYTDTQYF
J gene: TRBJ1-6; D gene: NA; V gene: TRBV5-1; CDR3 protein: CASSFNSGQLNSPLHF
J gene: TRBJ1-2; D gene: NA; V gene: TRBV4-1; CDR3 protein: CASSPRPGRGYGYTF
J gene: TRBJ2-5; D gene: TRBD1; V gene: TRBV28; CDR3 protein: CASSSGVAGGKETQYF
J gene: TRBJ1-1; D gene: NA; V gene: TRBV29-1; CDR3 protein: CSAKQNTEAFF
J gene: TRBJ2-3; D gene: NA; V gene: TRBV7-9; CDR3 protein: CASSISGTGTDTQYF
J gene: TRBJ1-4; D gene: NA; V gene: TRBV6-1; CDR3 protein: CATSPGRTEKLFF
J gene: TRBJ1-2; D gene: NA; V gene: TRBV18; CDR3 protein: CASRPDSGHYGYTF
J gene: TRBJ2-7; D gene: TRBD2; V gene: TRBV18; CDR3 protein: CASSPAGRAREQYF
J gene: TRBJ1-4; D gene: NA; V gene: TRBV30; CDR3 protein: CAWAGNEKLFF
J gene: TRBJ1-1; D gene: NA; V gene: TRBV28; CDR3 protein: CASEGQSGNRRFEAFF
J gene: TRBJ1-2; D gene: TRBD1; V gene: TRBV19; CDR3 protein: CASSPAGTGGYTF
J gene: TRBJ2-1; D gene: TRBD2; V gene: TRBV11-2; CDR3 protein: CASSLLSGGARDEQFF
J gene: TRBJ2-7; D gene: NA; V gene: TRBV2; CDR3 protein: CASMGAGAYEQYF
J gene: TRBJ2-3; D gene: NA; V gene: TRBV4-1; CDR3 protein: CASSRLLRGPRPDTQYF
J gene: TRBJ1-2; D gene: TRBD1; V gene: TRBV28; CDR3 protein: CASSSGQVYGYTF
J gene: TRBJ2-1; D gene: NA; V gene: TRBV2; CDR3 protein: CASSKMGWTQEGEQFF
J gene: TRBJ2-7; D gene: TRBD1; V gene: TRBV10-3; CDR3 protein: CAISERGPRDEQYF
J gene: TRBJ2-7; D gene: TRBD1; V gene: TRBV28; CDR3 protein: CASSPPVWDRRAYEQYF
J gene: TRBJ1-2; D gene: NA; V gene: TRBV2; CDR3 protein: CASSDTANYGYTF
J gene: TRBJ2-1; D gene: NA; V gene: TRBV29-1; CDR3 protein: CSVPGPTGTVFF
J gene: TRBJ1-3; D gene: NA; V gene: TRBV7-9; CDR3 protein: CASSLGGSGNTIYF
J gene: TRBJ1-1; D gene: NA; V gene: TRBV9; CDR3 protein: CASSVDGGGTEAFF
J gene: TRBJ2-5; D gene: NA; V gene: TRBV7-9; CDR3 protein: CASSLARWGQETQYF
J gene: TRBJ2-7; D gene: TRBD1; V gene: TRBV9; CDR3 protein: CASSPGTVSYEQYF
J gene: TRBJ2-1; D gene: NA; V gene: TRBV5-4; CDR3 protein: CASSLGQPKPYNEQFF
J gene: TRBJ2-3; D gene: TRBD2; V gene: TRBV7-3; CDR3 protein: CASSLTFQRGGRTDTQYF
J gene: TRBJ1-1; D gene: NA; V gene: TRBV9; CDR3 protein: CASSVFGGTEAFF
J gene: TRBJ2-3; D gene: TRBD2; V gene: TRBV7-6; CDR3 protein: CASSLRLAGGTSTDTQYF
J gene: TRBJ2-7; D gene: TRBD1; V gene: TRBV7-2; CDR3 protein: CASSSRGTGGYEQYF
J gene: TRBJ1-3; D gene: NA; V gene: TRBV7-2; CDR3 protein: CASSLGGSSGNTIYF
J gene: TRBJ2-1; D gene: NA; V gene: TRBV5-6; CDR3 protein: CASSSGTRNEQFF
J gene: TRBJ2-1; D gene: TRBD2; V gene: TRBV4-2; CDR3 protein: CASSQERGVGRDEQFF
J gene: TRBJ2-1; D gene: TRBD2; V gene: TRBV12-5; CDR3 protein: CASGPGLTSGGYNEQFF
J gene: TRBJ2-3; D gene: NA; V gene: TRBV7-9; CDR3 protein: CASSFLRTDTQYF
J gene: TRBJ2-1; D gene: TRBD2; V gene: TRBV27; CDR3 protein: CASSRWEGSYNEQFF
J gene: TRBJ1-3; D gene: NA; V gene: TRBV5-6; CDR3 protein: CASSPQSGAGNTIYF
J gene: TRBJ1-1; D gene: NA; V gene: TRBV28; CDR3 protein: CASSLGQSEAFF
J gene: TRBJ1-3; D gene: TRBD1; V gene: TRBV30; CDR3 protein: CAWRQGAGGNTIYF
J gene: TRBJ1-3; D gene: NA; V gene: TRBV5-6; CDR3 protein: CASSFAVTSGNTIYF
J gene: TRBJ1-3; D gene: TRBD1; V gene: TRBV5-1; CDR3 protein: CASSWDSYSGNTIYF
J gene: TRBJ1-1; D gene: TRBD1; V gene: TRBV9; CDR3 protein: CASSDTGGGNTEAFF
J gene: TRBJ2-7; D gene: NA; V gene: TRBV13; CDR3 protein: CASSGPGLKSYEQYF
J gene: TRBJ2-7; D gene: NA; V gene: TRBV2; CDR3 protein: CASSDQGYEQYF
J gene: TRBJ1-5; D gene: TRBD1; V gene: TRBV30; CDR3 protein: CAWSPGQGSNQPQHF